The 12 T cell receptor beta chains in this list originate from one sample, sequenced in a study of T cells in Graves' hyperthyroidism and ophthalmopathy. Amplified TCR beta CDR3 regions came from RNA transcripts. HTBI primers were employed in a first-round RT-PCR of the TCR CDR3. TCRdb independently ran MiXCR on the multiplex PCR reads; one entry per CDR3 protein. The sample lists 620,000 or so distinct CDR3 sequences, around 15% occurring once. The sample consisted of blood. Receptor source: a woman in her fifties or sixties with Graves' ophthalmopathy.

In its sample, this clonotype was seen many times. This chain joins TRBV12-3 or TRBV12-4 and TRBJ2-2; D is uncertain. V shed 8 bases and J shed 1 base, with 14 bases lying between them. This CDR3 contains 15 residues. CDR3 DNA: TGTGCCAGCCTGAATGTAATGGGGAACACCGGGGAGCTGTTTTTT. It encodes CASLNVMGNTGELFF.

The chain has TRBV18 and TRBJ1-3; weak D call: TRBD1 (6 bases). CDR1 and CDR2 from the germline V gene are KGHSH and LQKENI. CDR3 length: 18 residues. With 3 bases removed from V and 0 bases from J, the gap between germline ends came to 18 bases. The DNA for the CDR3 is TGTGCCAGCTCACCCTACGAAGGGGGGTCGAGCTCTGGAAACACCATATATTTT. Protein: CASSPYEGGSSSGNTIYF.

This chain joins TRBV2 and TRBJ1-2; TRBD1 matches 8 bases. Germline V CDR1 and CDR2: SNHLY, FYNNEI. Trimming took 8 bases from V and 6 from J; bases not matched to a gene: 5. This CDR3 has 12 residues. As DNA, the CDR3 is TGTGCCAGCCATACACAGGGGGATGGCTACACCTTC. Its protein is CASHTQGDGYTF.

This clonotype was counted many times. The chain couples TRBV28 to TRBJ1-1; D gene ambiguous. Trimming cost V 6 bases and J 4 bases, with 15 bases left between them. Germline-derived CDR1 and CDR2 are MDHEN and SYDVKM. The length of the CDR3 is 14 residues. CDR3 nucleotides: TGTGCCAGCAGCTATCAAGGAGGGCGCACTGAAGCTTTCTTT. As protein: CASSYQGGRTEAFF.

The V call is TRBV4-3, the J call TRBJ2-7; 11 bases line up with TRBD2. TRBJ2-1 explains the end of the DNA better; the J call may be wrong. CDR3 length: 15 residues. Germline V gene sequence: CDR1 LGHNA, CDR2 YSLEER. The CDR3 sequence: CASSQEGLADYEQFF. The DNA of the CDR3 is TGCGCCAGCAGCCAGGAGGGACTAGCGGACTACGAGCAGTTCTTC.

There are a few counts of this clonotype. The chain links TRBV4-1 to TRBJ2-7; D unclear. V lost 0 bases, J lost 0 bases, and 21 bases lay in between. This CDR3 has 19 amino acids. CDR1 and CDR2 (germline): MGHRA, YSYEKL. The CDR3 reads CASSQDWLSGHYSSYEQYF. CDR3 in DNA: TGCGCCAGCAGCCAAGATTGGCTGTCCGGGCATTATAGCTCCTACGAGCAGTACTTC.

This chain joins TRBV14 and TRBJ1-6, with TRBD1 identical over 7 bases. Germline-derived CDR1 and CDR2 are SGHDN and FVKESK. The J segment lost 8 bases and the V segment lost 5 bases, leaving 12 bases of the junction unmatched. This CDR3 contains 16 residues. DNA for the CDR3: TGTGCCAGCAGCAAAAGACAGGGTCTGTTAGATTCACCCCTCCACTTT. It specifies CASSKRQGLLDSPLHF. Combining the CDR3 with reference TRBV14 and TRBJ1-6 gives the whole variable domain EAGVTQFPSHSVIEKGQTVTLRCDPISGHDNLYWYRRVMGKEIKFLLHFVKESKQDESGMPNNRFLAERTGGTYSTLKVQPAELEDSGVYFCASSKRQGLLDSPLHFGNGTRLTVT.

The table lists this clonotype with many counts. The chain recombines TRBV7-9 with TRBJ2-7, with TRBD1 identical over 9 bases. The V and J ends lost 3 bases and 2 bases, in that order; junction bases with no gene match: 8. This CDR3 region has 16 residues. Per the germline V gene, CDR1 is SEHNR and CDR2 is FQNEAQ (reference sequence). The CDR3 coding sequence is TGTGCCAGCAGCTTTGCCCCGGGACAGGGTCCCTACGAGCAGTACTTC. Encoded protein: CASSFAPGQGPYEQYF. The whole variable domain, remainder taken from reference TRBV7-9 and TRBJ2-7, is DTGVSQNPRHKITKRGQNVTFRCDPISEHNRLYWYRQTLGQGPEFLTYFQNEAQLEKSRLLSDRFSAERPKGSFSTLEIQRTEQGDSAMYLCASSFAPGQGPYEQYFGPGTRLTVT.

This clonotype was seen at least ten times. The chain is built from TRBV5-1 and TRBJ2-7, with D unclear. Trimming took 4 bases from V and 2 from J, leaving 13 bases between them. The CDR3 loop spans 14 amino acids. Germline lookup yields CDR1 SGHRS and CDR2 YFSETQ. The CDR3 nucleotides are TGCGCCAGCAGCCTTTTGGGCCTTACCTACGAGCAGTACTTC. It translates to CASSLLGLTYEQYF.

This clonotype has at least ten counts. The chain joins TRBV7-6 to TRBJ2-1, with TRBD2 identical over 7 bases. In germline, CDR1 is SGHVS, CDR2 FNYEAQ. Unmatched junction bases numbered 10, after V lost 7 bases and J lost 4 bases. The CDR3 contains 15 residues. Written as DNA, the CDR3 is TGTGCCAGCAAGCGCCTAGCGGAGGGGTACAATGAGCAGTTCTTC. The encoded protein is CASKRLAEGYNEQFF. Using reference TRBV7-6 and TRBJ2-1 for the parts outside the CDR3, the full variable domain is GAGVSQSPRYKVTKRGQDVALRCDPISGHVSLYWYRQALGQGPEFLTYFNYEAQQDKSGLPNDRFSAERPEGSISTLTIQRTEQRDSAMYRCASKRLAEGYNEQFFGPGTRLTVL.

This clonotype was recorded many times. J is TRBJ2-1 and V is TRBV6-1; 12 positions agree with TRBD2. J lost 0 bases, V lost 6 bases, and 6 bases had no gene match. Germline CDR1 reads MNHNS; CDR2 reads SASEGT. The CDR3 sequence is 17 residues long. The chain's CDR3 is CASRTGLAGLSYNEQFF. The CDR3 DNA is TGTGCCAGCAGGACTGGACTAGCGGGACTCTCCTACAATGAGCAGTTCTTC.

The genes are TRBV4-3 and TRBJ1-1; D remains unclear. The CDR3 is 16 amino acids. V lost 0 bases and J 2 bases, leaving 13 bases between the germline ends. Germline-derived CDR1 and CDR2 are LGHNA and YSLEER. The CDR3 DNA reads as TGCGCCAGCAGCCAAGAGGGAGGTACGTTAAACACTGAAGCTTTCTTT. It encodes CASSQEGGTLNTEAFF.